In its sample, the clone carrying this T cell receptor beta chain was seen a few times. Antigen specificity is unknown. Trimming shortened V by 2 bases and J by 4 bases, and 12 bases separated the two germline ends. This CDR3 is built from 15 residues. The germline V gene has CDR1 SGHNT and CDR2 YENEEA. Measured with immunoSEQ multiplex PCR; TCRdb has only the in-frame clones, and not every one. The sample includes about 110,000 clones, 87% of them seen just once. This sample is drawn from a study of T cell responses to AZD1222 COVID-19 vaccine. General study points: Two AZD1222 administrations were followed by greater Spike-specific TCR breadth and depth. Only 6 or 7 individuals given AZD1222 were seropositive at baseline.

J is TRBJ1-3 and V is TRBV11-3, with D possibly being TRBD1 (6 bases). This TCR came from an adult in good health. Sequenced material: peripheral blood, taken on day 0 of AZD1222 vaccination. CDR3 bases: TGTGCCAGCAGCTTATCGGGGGCGAAAGGAAACACCATATATTTT. It codes for CASSLSGAKGNTIYF.